The T cell receptor (beta chain) under discussion was sequenced for a study of blood T cell repertoires in COVID-19. As handled by the study authors: Reference gene primer amplification yielded estimated nucleated cell counts. Some clones are missing from TCRdb's copy, which holds only in-frame ones; the method was immunoSEQ multiplex PCR. The V and J calls and the clone size are those of that table, but D and trimming were determined from the DNA. This table holds hundreds of thousands of clones, over 75% found once. Trimming cost V 3 bases and J 4 bases; bases outside gene matches: 10. This CDR3 is built from 18 residues. Per germline, CDR1 SGHTA and CDR2 FQGTGA.

The clonotype was recovered from a man aged 30-40 years with acute COVID-19. The sample comprised PBMCs or T cells enriched from blood (not recorded which). The chain links TRBV7-3 to TRBJ2-2; 11 bases are shared with TRBD2. The DNA of the CDR3 is TGTGCCAGCAGCTTTAGCGGGGGGGCCGCCGTGGGCACCGGGGAGCTGTTTTTT. Its protein product is CASSFSGGAAVGTGELFF.